The sequence of this T cell receptor beta chain was determined in a study of spatial heterogeneity in lung cancer. TCRdb recomputed calls from the 5' RACE reads with MiXCR, one row per CDR3 protein. The sample holds around 45,000 distinct CDR3 sequences; approximately 22% are singletons and the top ten take approximately 6.8%. This clonotype appeared a few times. After removal of 5 bases from V and 8 bases from J, the junction contained 7 bases not matched to a gene. Germline V lookup: CDR1 DFQATT, CDR2 SNEGSKA (reference sequence). The CDR3 has 12 residues. The time point here: blood at routine non-recurrence follow-up after resection.

The chain uses TRBV20-1 and TRBJ1-2, with 8 positions matching TRBD1. This receptor was identified in a female donor with early-stage non-small cell lung cancer. This specimen was PBMCs, taken at follow-up. CDR3 bases: TGCAGTGCTGCTCCTCAGGGGGCGGGCTACACCTTC. It translates to CSAAPQGAGYTF.